A single sample is the source of the 28 T cell receptor beta chains below, sequenced in a study of a mutant IDH1 vaccine in newly diagnosed glioma. Indicated time point: week 5, during vaccination. Each dose of the vaccine consisted of 300 ug of mutant IDH1 20-mer peptide, with topical imiquimod. Clones were sequenced by immunoSEQ multiplex PCR, and TCRdb holds only the in-frame ones, with some missing. The table has approximately 60,000 clones, approximately 79% seen once; the top ten hold 3% to 3.5%. These TCRs are of unknown antigen specificity. Specimen: PBMCs, collected from a glioma patient whose treatment included an IDH1 peptide vaccine. The receptor source for this set is a woman between 18 and 30 years old with glioma. Some clones in this sample may be carry-over from other donors' samples.

The chain has TRBV11-2 and TRBJ1-1; no definite D call. The CDR3 is 12 amino acids. Per germline, CDR1 SGHAT and CDR2 FQNNGV. V lost 1 base, J lost 4 bases, and 4 bases lay in between. The DNA for the CDR3 is TGTGCCAGCAGCTTAGTCTCCACTGAAGCTTTCTTT. This sequence encodes CASSLVSTEAFF.

The CDR3 loop is CASSLVGVPGELFF. Here the CDR3 DNA reads TGCGCCAGCAGCTTGGTTGGGGTCCCCGGGGAGCTGTTTTTT. V and J are TRBV5-1 and TRBJ2-2; no clear D gene. The CDR3 runs 14 residues. CDR1 and CDR2 from the germline V gene are SGHRS and YFSETQ. The ends were cut back, 0 bases at V and 6 bases at J, with 9 bases in the middle.

This chain uses TRBV28 with TRBJ1-2; D may be TRBD1 (5 bases). This CDR3 is built from 12 residues. V was clipped by 8 bases and J by 6 bases, with 13 bases between them. CDR1 is MDHEN and CDR2 is SYDVKM in the germline V gene. CDR3: CASRKGTHGYTF. CDR3 nucleotide sequence: TGTGCCAGCCGGAAGGGGACCCATGGCTACACCTTC.

The chain links TRBV18 to TRBJ2-7; perhaps TRBD1 as D (6 bases). Trimming removed 3 bases at V and 5 bases at J, with 11 bases between. Germline V CDR1 and CDR2: KGHSH, LQKENI. The CDR3 is 13 amino acids. CDR3 protein: CASSPLQGDEQYF. The CDR3 DNA is TGTGCCAGCTCACCGTTACAGGGCGACGAGCAGTACTTC. The full variable domain, completed using reference TRBV18 and TRBJ2-7, is NAGVMQNPRHLVRRRGQEARLRCSPMKGHSHVYWYRQLPEEGLKFMVYLQKENIIDESGMPKERFSAEFPKEGPSILRIQQVVRGDSAAYFCASSPLQGDEQYFGPGTRLTVT.

This chain uses TRBV19 with TRBJ1-1; D remains ambiguous. The V end was cut by 7 bases, the J end by 6 bases, with 15 bases between. The germline V gene encodes CDR1 LNHDA and CDR2 SQIVND (reference sequence). The CDR3 sequence is 13 residues long. CDR3 coding DNA: TGTGCCAGTATATCCCACCTACCCCCTGAAGCTTTCTTT. It codes for CASISHLPPEAFF.

The chain joins TRBV5-1 to TRBJ2-7; 15 bases agree with TRBD2. Germline V gene lookup returns CDR1 SGHRS and CDR2 YFSETQ. J was trimmed by 5 bases and V by 4 bases; bases with no gene match: 7. The CDR3 is 16 amino acids. This chain's CDR3 is CASSQTGTSGRNEQYF. The CDR3 DNA follows: TGCGCCAGCAGCCAAACCGGGACTAGCGGGAGGAACGAGCAGTACTTC. Filled out from reference TRBV5-1 and TRBJ2-7, the complete variable domain reads KAGVTQTPRYLIKTRGQQVTLSCSPISGHRSVSWYQQTPGQGLQFLFEYFSETQRNKGNFPGRFSGRQFSNSRSEMNVSTLELGDSALYLCASSQTGTSGRNEQYFGPGTRLTVT.

The rearrangement joins TRBV6-1 to TRBJ1-5; TRBD1 matches at 7 bases. CDR1 is MNHNS, CDR2 SASEGT, per germline. The CDR3 is 15 residues long. Trimming at V came to 8 bases and at J to 9 bases, leaving 16 bases not matched to a gene. The CDR3 is CASRSLREGAWPQHF. In nucleotides, the CDR3 is TGTGCCAGCCGCTCCCTGAGGGAGGGGGCTTGGCCCCAGCATTTT.

In DNA form, the CDR3 reads TGTGCCATTAAAAACCAGGTGGGCTATGGCTACACCTTC. This encodes CAIKNQVGYGYTF. The gene calls are TRBV19 and TRBJ1-2; D unresolved. The V gene lost 10 bases and the J gene lost 4 bases, with 16 bases spanning the gap. CDR3 length: 13 residues. Germline loops: CDR1 LNHDA, CDR2 SQIVND (reference sequence).

The chain carries TRBV4-3 and TRBJ1-2; 8 bases agree with TRBD1. Germline V gene lookup returns CDR1 LGHNA and CDR2 YSLEER. V trimming: 0 bases; J trimming: 7 bases; junction bases outside the gene matches: 4. The CDR3 runs to 14 residues. CDR3 in DNA: TGCGCCAGCAGCCAAGAGACAGGGGATCTTGGCTACACCTTC. Protein: CASSQETGDLGYTF.

This clone was seen only once. The chain joins TRBV4-3 to TRBJ2-2; possibly TRBD1 or TRBD2 for D (6 bases each). The V gene lost 1 base and the J gene lost 4 bases, with 13 bases spanning the gap. CDR3 size: 16 residues. Germline V gene data show CDR1 as LGHNA and CDR2 as YSLEER. Here the CDR3 DNA reads TGCGCCAGCAGCCAAGGAGAAGGGGGGCCCACCGGGGAGCTGTTTTTT. This encodes CASSQGEGGPTGELFF.

The CDR3 DNA is TGTGCCAGCAGCTTGCCAGGGAGAACTGAAGCTTTCTTT. This encodes CASSLPGRTEAFF. This rearrangement joins TRBV5-4 to TRBJ1-1; tentatively, D is TRBD1 (5 bases). Trimming took off 1 base at V and 5 bases at J, with 9 bases between the two ends. This CDR3 comprises 13 residues. Germline-derived CDR1 and CDR2 are SGHNT and YYREEE (reference sequence). Complete variable domain (other parts from reference TRBV5-4 and TRBJ1-1): ETGVTQSPTHLIKTRGQQVTLRCSSQSGHNTVSWYQQALGQGPQFIFQYYREEENGRGNFPPRFSGLQFPNYSSELNVNALELDDSALYLCASSLPGRTEAFFGQGTRLTVV.

The rearrangement joins TRBV10-3 to TRBJ1-1, with TRBD1 as a possible D gene (6 bases). The V gene lost 6 bases and the J gene lost 4 bases, with 12 bases spanning the gap. The CDR3 runs to 13 residues. CDR1 is ENHRY and CDR2 is SYGVKD in the germline V gene. CDR3 amino acids: CAISAGGTTEAFF. The CDR3, as DNA: TGTGCCATCAGCGCCGGGGGCACCACTGAAGCTTTCTTT.

This clone turned up a few times. The gene calls are TRBV5-4 and TRBJ1-1, with TRBD1 matching 7 bases. V gave up 5 bases and J gave up 1 base; unmatched junction bases: 8. The CDR3 is 15 residues long. Germline loops: CDR1 SGHNT, CDR2 YYREEE (reference sequence). CDR3 coding DNA: TGTGCCAGCAGTCAACAGGGGCCCGGGAACACTGAAGCTTTCTTT. Translated: CASSQQGPGNTEAFF.

V and J are TRBV2 and TRBJ1-2; 9 bases match TRBD1. The CDR3 is 14 residues long. Germline-derived CDR1 and CDR2 are SNHLY and FYNNEI. J was trimmed by 2 bases and V by 5 bases; bases with no gene match: 3. Written as DNA, the CDR3 is TGTGCCAGCAGTTGGGACAGGGAGAACTATGGCTACACCTTC. Encoded protein: CASSWDRENYGYTF.

The rearrangement uses TRBV2 and TRBJ2-1; 8 bases are a match to TRBD2. Trimming removed 1 base from V and 13 bases from J; junction bases left unmatched: 6. Germline V gives CDR1 SNHLY, CDR2 FYNNEI. The CDR3 is 13 residues long. The CDR3 sequence: CASSEEMRGAQFF. Written as DNA, the CDR3 is TGTGCCAGCAGTGAAGAAATGCGGGGGGCTCAGTTCTTC.

This sequence joins TRBV5-3 and TRBJ2-5; TRBD1 agrees at 7 bases. TRBV5-3 is treated as an ORF (open reading frame) with a function not yet certain. The CDR3 is made up of 17 amino acids. Trimming removed 0 bases from V and 4 bases from J; junction bases left unmatched: 12. The CDR3 loop reads CARSLGNRGPGPETQYF. In DNA, the CDR3 is TGTGCCAGAAGCTTGGGGAACAGGGGTCCGGGTCCAGAGACCCAGTACTTC.

The chain recombines TRBV5-8 with TRBJ1-2, with 8 bases aligning to TRBD1. The V gene's germline CDR1 is SGHTS and CDR2 YDEGEE. Trimming removed 0 bases from V and 4 bases from J; junction bases left unmatched: 8. The CDR3 runs 16 residues. The CDR3 reads CASSLDSGGDSYGYTF. CDR3 nucleotides: TGTGCCAGCAGCTTGGATTCAGGGGGCGATAGCTATGGCTACACCTTC.

The chain uses TRBV13 and TRBJ2-3; D call uncertain. CDR1 PRHDT and CDR2 FYEKMQ come from the germline V gene (reference sequence). Trimming shortened V by 5 bases and J by 0 bases, and 9 bases separated the two germline ends. The CDR3 has 14 amino acids. The CDR3 DNA follows: TGTGCCAGCAGCGGCCGCCCTAGCACAGATACGCAGTATTTT. This gives the protein CASSGRPSTDTQYF.

A few counts support this clone. The genes are TRBV10-3 and TRBJ1-2; 8 nucleotides line up with TRBD1. The germline V gene has CDR1 ENHRY and CDR2 SYGVKD. The length of the CDR3 is 12 residues. V lost 10 bases, J lost 4 bases, and 5 bases stayed unmatched. This chain's CDR3 is CATGQGAYGYTF. CDR3 nucleotides: TGTGCCACAGGACAGGGAGCCTATGGCTACACCTTC.

The CDR3 reads CASSLSASYEQYF. DNA of the CDR3: TGTGCCAGCAGTTTATCGGCCAGTTACGAGCAGTACTTC. This chain connects TRBV27 to TRBJ2-7; D call uncertain. The CDR3 runs 13 residues. Germline CDR1 MNHEY, CDR2 SMNVEV (reference sequence). V was cut by 0 bases and J by 4 bases, with 7 bases left in between.

The gene calls are TRBV6-5 and TRBJ1-5; the match to TRBD1 covers 8 bases. Germline-derived CDR1 and CDR2 are MNHEY and SVGAGI. This CDR3 contains 15 residues. V lost 4 bases and J lost 7; bases outside the gene matches: 9. CDR3 in DNA: TGTGCCAGCAGTTGGACTCAGGGGGCAGGGCAGCCCCAGCATTTT. Translating gives CASSWTQGAGQPQHF.

CDR3 DNA sequence: TGTGCCAGCAGTTTCTCCGGGACTGAAGCTTTCTTT. This gives the protein CASSFSGTEAFF. The J gene is TRBJ1-1, the V gene TRBV27; D is uncertain. Trimming shortened V by 3 bases and J by 5 bases, and 7 bases separated the two germline ends. The CDR3 has 12 residues. Looked up from germline, CDR1 is MNHEY and CDR2 is SMNVEV (reference sequence).

V usage is TRBV2 and J usage is TRBJ2-1; 11 bases are shared with TRBD2. After removal of 4 bases from V and 5 bases from J, the junction contained 7 bases not matched to a gene. CDR1 is SNHLY and CDR2 is FYNNEI in the germline V gene. The CDR3 has 16 amino acids. CDR3 nucleotide sequence: TGTGCCAGCAGTGCTCGACTAGCGGGATTGAACAATGAGCAGTTCTTC. As protein: CASSARLAGLNNEQFF.

This clone turned up a few times. J is TRBJ2-7 and V is TRBV10-3; 7 bases line up with TRBD1. In germline, CDR1 is ENHRY, CDR2 SYGVKD. The CDR3 sequence is 13 residues long. V lost 2 bases, J lost 4 bases, and 2 bases stayed unmatched. This chain's CDR3 is CAISETGAYEQYF. The CDR3 coding sequence is TGTGCCATCAGTGAGACAGGGGCGTACGAGCAGTACTTC.

V gene TRBV7-9 combines with J gene TRBJ2-2; 8 bases are shared with TRBD2. The V segment lost 7 bases and the J segment 4 bases; nucleotides outside the gene matches: 11. Germline V CDR1 and CDR2: SEHNR, FQNEAQ (reference sequence). The CDR3 extends over 16 amino acids. The chain's CDR3 is CASTNPPGGGTGELFF. The CDR3 DNA reads TGTGCCAGCACAAACCCGCCGGGAGGGGGCACCGGGGAGCTGTTTTTT.

This sequence joins TRBV28 and TRBJ1-2, with 11 bases that match TRBD1. Germline-derived CDR1 and CDR2 are MDHEN and SYDVKM. Trimming at V came to 3 bases and at J to 7 bases, leaving 7 bases not matched to a gene. The CDR3 is 15 residues long. The CDR3: CASSFGGTGGAGYTF. CDR3 DNA: TGTGCCAGCAGTTTTGGAGGGACAGGGGGGGCTGGCTACACCTTC.

This chain uses TRBV10-1 with TRBJ2-3; TRBD2 aligns across 9 bases. Germline-derived CDR1 and CDR2 are WNHNN and SYGVQD (reference sequence). The CDR3 has 15 residues. The V and J ends lost 3 bases and 5 bases, in that order; junction bases with no gene match: 6. The DNA for the CDR3 is TGCGCCAGCAGTGAAGGTAGCGGGGGACGAGATACGCAGTATTTT. As protein: CASSEGSGGRDTQYF.

The V gene is TRBV6-1, the J gene TRBJ1-1; D possibly corresponds to TRBD1 (5 bases). The CDR3 contains 15 residues. From germline, CDR1 is MNHNS and CDR2 SASEGT. V lost 2 bases and J 4 bases, leaving 14 bases between the germline ends. CDR3 sequence: CASSELGREGTEAFF. CDR3 DNA sequence: TGTGCCAGCAGTGAACTGGGGCGGGAGGGCACTGAAGCTTTCTTT.